This T cell receptor (beta chain) came from a study of radiotherapy plus CTLA-4 blockade in lung cancer. On the study more broadly: About 20% of patients responded objectively, and about 32% achieved disease control. Overall study findings and caveats: After radiotherapy and ipilimumab, tumor-derived clones expanded in peripheral blood.

The CDR3 is made up of 15 amino acids. CDR1 and CDR2 (germline): SGHVS, FNYEAQ. V lost 0 bases to trimming and J lost 0 bases, with 9 bases between them. A note on this clone: Its antigen is as yet unknown.

Receiving focal radiation plus CTLA-4 blockade with ipilimumab were patients who had chemo-refractory metastatic non-small-cell lung cancer. Method: immunoSEQ multiplex PCR; TCRdb's copy keeps in-frame clones and lacks some. Found here are 55,000 to 85,000 clones, 65% to 85% of them singletons; the top ten hold 15% to 20%. Sequencing was performed on peripheral blood, taken from a patient treated with radiotherapy plus ipilimumab. The clonotype originates from a human donor with non-small cell lung cancer whose response to radiotherapy plus ipilimumab could not be evaluated. Some clones in this sample may be carry-over from other donors' samples. This chain connects TRBV7-6 to TRBJ2-7, with D uncertain. This CDR3 is CASSLALSFSYEQYF. Here the CDR3 DNA reads TGTGCCAGCAGCTTAGCCCTATCCTTCTCCTACGAGCAGTACTTC. Combining the CDR3 with reference TRBV7-6 and TRBJ2-7 gives the whole variable domain GAGVSQSPRYKVTKRGQDVALRCDPISGHVSLYWYRQALGQGPEFLTYFNYEAQQDKSGLPNDRFSAERPEGSISTLTIQRTEQRDSAMYRCASSLALSFSYEQYFGPGTRLTVT.